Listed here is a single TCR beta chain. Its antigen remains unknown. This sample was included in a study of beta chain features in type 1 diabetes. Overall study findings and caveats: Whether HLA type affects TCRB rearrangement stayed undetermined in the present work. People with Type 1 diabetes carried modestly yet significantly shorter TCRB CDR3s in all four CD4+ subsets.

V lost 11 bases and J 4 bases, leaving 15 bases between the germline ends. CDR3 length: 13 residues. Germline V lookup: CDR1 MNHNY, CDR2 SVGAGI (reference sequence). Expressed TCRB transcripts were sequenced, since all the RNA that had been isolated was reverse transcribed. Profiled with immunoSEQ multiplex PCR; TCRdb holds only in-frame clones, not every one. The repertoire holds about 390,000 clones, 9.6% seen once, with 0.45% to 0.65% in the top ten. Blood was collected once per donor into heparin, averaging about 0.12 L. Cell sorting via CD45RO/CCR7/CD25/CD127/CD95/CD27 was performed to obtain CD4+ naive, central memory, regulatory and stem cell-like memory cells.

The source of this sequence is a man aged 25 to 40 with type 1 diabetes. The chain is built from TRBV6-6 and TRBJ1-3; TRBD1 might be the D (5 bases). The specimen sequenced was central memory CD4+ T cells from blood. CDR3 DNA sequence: TGTGCCGGAACCTCGGGACCGGGAAACACCATATATTTT. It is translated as CAGTSGPGNTIYF.